This TCR beta chain was profiled in a study of cytomegalovirus exposure and HLA in healthy donors. Overall study findings and caveats: The tendency of first-cohort TCR clusters to co-occur in the 110 or so validation repertoires emerged from a later analysis. Cytomegalovirus status was reportedly diagnosed by the classifier with high specificity and sensitivity. The listing of roughly 160 TCR beta chains classed them as cytomegalovirus-associated.

Repertoires were generated with immunoSEQ multiplex PCR, while TCRdb's copy carries only in-frame clones and drops some. The data show about 220,000 clones, around 90% seen once. V lost 0 bases, J lost 5 bases, and 1 base stayed unmatched. Germline CDR1 reads MGHDK; CDR2 reads SYGVNS. The CDR3 runs to 15 residues. About this clone: Its antigen remains unknown.

The receptor comes from a woman between 18 and 29 years old in good health and CMV-seronegative. Input material: PBMCs. The chain links TRBV25-1 to TRBJ1-4; 9 bases match TRBD1. CDR3 sequence (DNA): TGTGCCAGCAGTGAATACGGGACAGGGAATGAAAAACTGTTTTTT. Its translation: CASSEYGTGNEKLFF.